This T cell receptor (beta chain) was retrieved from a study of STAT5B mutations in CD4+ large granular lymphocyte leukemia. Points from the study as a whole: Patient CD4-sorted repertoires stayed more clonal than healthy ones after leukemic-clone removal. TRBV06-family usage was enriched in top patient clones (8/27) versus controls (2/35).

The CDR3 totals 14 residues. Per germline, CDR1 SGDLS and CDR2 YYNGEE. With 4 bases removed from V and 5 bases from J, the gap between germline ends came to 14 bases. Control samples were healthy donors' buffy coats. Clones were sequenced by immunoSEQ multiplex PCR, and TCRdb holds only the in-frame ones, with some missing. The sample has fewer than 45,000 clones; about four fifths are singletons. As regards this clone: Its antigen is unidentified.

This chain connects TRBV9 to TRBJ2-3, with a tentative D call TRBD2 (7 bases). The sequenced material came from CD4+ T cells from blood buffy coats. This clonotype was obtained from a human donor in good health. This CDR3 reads CASSPRGAGDTQYF. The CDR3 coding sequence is TGTGCCAGCAGCCCCCGGGGGGCGGGAGATACGCAGTATTTT.